This entry describes one T cell receptor beta chain. The data derive from a study of technical replicates of blood from a handful of donors. Measured with immunoSEQ multiplex PCR; TCRdb has only the in-frame clones, and not every one. Counted here are about 81,000 clones, over 75% occurring once; the ten biggest clones make up around 3.9%. The CDR3 is 14 residues long. Trimming took 10 bases from V and 3 from J; bases not matched to a gene: 9. The germline CDR1 and CDR2 sequences are WSHSY and SAAADI. The chain couples TRBV10-2 to TRBJ2-3, with 8 bases that match TRBD1. Specimen: PBMCs. The sequence derives from a human donor in good health. Some clones in this sample may be carry-over from other donors' samples. CDR3 coding DNA: TGCGCCACCCAGAGACAGGGGTGGACAGATACGCAGTATTTT. The encoded protein is CATQRQGWTDTQYF.